This T cell receptor (beta chain) emerged from a study of neurological immune-mediated disorders. The method for making cDNA was 5'RACE, and it used 10-nucleotide random UMIs. TCRdb reanalysed the 5' RACE reads using MiXCR and keeps one entry per CDR3 protein. The table has under 90,000 distinct CDR3 sequences, about 9.4% seen once. A total of 2 million PBMCs stored at -80 degrees C provided the unsorted libraries. There are many counts of this clonotype. CDR1 is DFQATT, CDR2 SNEGSKA, per germline (reference sequence). V lost 0 bases and J lost 3, with 9 bases in between. CDR3 length: 13 amino acids. The sequence was collected from a man aged 40-55 years in good health. The sequenced sample was PBMCs. This chain links TRBV20-1 with TRBJ2-7; no clear D gene. The CDR3 coding sequence is TGCAGTGCTAGAGAGCCAGTATACTACGAGCAGTACTTC. Amino acids: CSAREPVYYEQYF.